These T cell receptor beta chains were read from a single sample in a study of blood T cell repertoires in COVID-19. Some clones are missing from TCRdb's copy, which holds only in-frame ones; the method was immunoSEQ multiplex PCR. This table holds some 150,000 clones, 80% to 85% found once. The sequencing input was peripheral blood. The origin of the receptors is a woman aged 55 to 70 with active or convalescent COVID-19. Both conserved end residues are part of each CDR3. D genes are given only for firm matches. The size of a clone is reported for some rows only, either as once, few or many, or as a class for expanded clones.

v_call	d_call	clone_size	j_call	cdr3_length	cdr3_nt	cdr3_aa
TRBV11-2	NA	once	TRBJ2-1	12	TGTGCCAGCGTCGGGACTGGCGATGAGCAGTTCTTC	CASVGTGDEQFF
TRBV5-6	NA	NA	TRBJ2-5	14	TGTGCCAGCAGCTCGACACTTGGGGGGGAGACCCAGTACTTC	CASSSTLGGETQYF
TRBV5-1	NA	NA	TRBJ1-5	13	TGCGCCAGCAGCTTTTCGGGGGAACAGCCCCAGCATTTT	CASSFSGEQPQHF
TRBV19	NA	few	TRBJ2-3	15	TGTGCCAGTAGACGACAGGCCGTAACCACAGATACGCAGTATTTT	CASRRQAVTTDTQYF
TRBV5-4	TRBD1	once	TRBJ1-2	16	TGTGCCAGCAGCCCACCGGGACAGGGGGCAGAATATGGCTACACCTTC	CASSPPGQGAEYGYTF
TRBV19	NA	few	TRBJ1-5	16	TGTGCCAGTACCCCTAACATGGGGGGGGGAAATCAGCCCCAGCATTTT	CASTPNMGGGNQPQHF
TRBV6-6	TRBD1	NA	TRBJ1-1	16	TGTGCCAGCAGTTACGACGGACAGGGGGGGAACACTGAAGCTTTCTTT	CASSYDGQGGNTEAFF
TRBV10-3	NA	NA	TRBJ2-6	17	TGTGCCATCAGATCTGGGGCCACTGGCTCTGGGGCCAACGTCCTGACTTTC	CAIRSGATGSGANVLTF
TRBV5-1	NA	NA	TRBJ1-6	16	TGCGCCAGCAGCTTGACGCAGGCGGGACTGGATTCACCCCTCCACTTT	CASSLTQAGLDSPLHF
TRBV9	NA	NA	TRBJ2-7	14	TGTGCCAGCGACTGGAAGTCGGCCAAATACGAGCAGTACTTC	CASDWKSAKYEQYF
TRBV27	TRBD2	once	TRBJ2-1	15	TGTGCCAGCAGTTTCGACGGGAGGGCCTACAATGAGCAGTTCTTC	CASSFDGRAYNEQFF
TRBV10-3	NA	NA	TRBJ2-7	14	TGTGCCATCAGTGACTCTCACGGGAGTTACGAGCAGTACTTC	CAISDSHGSYEQYF
TRBV5-1	NA	few	TRBJ1-1	15	TGCGCCAGCAGCTTACTCGGCAGGGTCGACACTGAAGCTTTCTTT	CASSLLGRVDTEAFF
TRBV29-1	TRBD1	NA	TRBJ1-3	14	TGCAGCGTTCAACAGGGGGCTGGTGGAAACACCATATATTTT	CSVQQGAGGNTIYF
TRBV14	NA	few	TRBJ1-1	15	TGTGCCAGCAGCCAGTTTCAGAGGGTACCCACTGAAGCTTTCTTT	CASSQFQRVPTEAFF
TRBV11-2	TRBD1	NA	TRBJ1-3	16	TGTGCCAGCAGCGCGGATACAGGGGGAGAAGGAAACACCATATATTTT	CASSADTGGEGNTIYF
TRBV28	NA	NA	TRBJ2-7	12	TGTGCCAGCAGTTTACAAACAGGCGAGCAGTACTTC	CASSLQTGEQYF
TRBV24-1	NA	NA	TRBJ1-4	14	TGTGCCACCAGTGACGATACACAGGGTGAAAAACTGTTTTTT	CATSDDTQGEKLFF
TRBV5-1	NA	once	TRBJ1-4	15	TGCGCCAGCAGCCCGTCGACAGGCTCTAATGAAAAACTGTTTTTT	CASSPSTGSNEKLFF
TRBV5-4	NA	NA	TRBJ2-3	14	TGTGCCAGCATGGCAGCCGCAGGGGCAGATACGCAGTATTTT	CASMAAAGADTQYF
TRBV5-1	TRBD2	NA	TRBJ2-3	16	TGCGCCAGCAGCTACGGACTAGCGGGAGGCACAGATACGCAGTATTTT	CASSYGLAGGTDTQYF
TRBV11-2	NA	NA	TRBJ2-5	13	TGTGCCAGCAGAAATGCAGGTTGGGAGACCCAGTACTTC	CASRNAGWETQYF
TRBV25-1	NA	NA	TRBJ1-4	16	TGTGCCAGCTCAAGGGGTCAAGTTGCAACTAATGAAAAACTGTTTTTT	CASSRGQVATNEKLFF
TRBV2	NA	NA	TRBJ2-3	15	TGTGCCAGCAGGGGTCGGGCGGGGGCCAAAGATACGCAGTATTTT	CASRGRAGAKDTQYF
TRBV5-4	TRBD1	once	TRBJ2-5	15	TGTGCCAGCAGCGCGGGGACAGGACCTCAGCGGACCCAGTACTTC	CASSAGTGPQRTQYF
TRBV28	NA	once	TRBJ2-1	14	TGTGCCAGCAGTTTTTCGCCAGCCCAGGATGAGCAGTTCTTC	CASSFSPAQDEQFF
TRBV7-2	TRBD2	NA	TRBJ2-7	15	TGTGCCAGCAGCCCGGGACTAGCGGAGCCCTACGAGCAGTACTTC	CASSPGLAEPYEQYF
TRBV6-1	TRBD2	NA	TRBJ2-7	15	TGTGCCAGCAGTGATGCGGGACTAAAAGGCTACGAGCAGTACTTC	CASSDAGLKGYEQYF
TRBV2	TRBD2	NA	TRBJ2-1	14	TGTGCCAGCAGTAAGATACGGGGGGGGAATGAGCAGTTCTTC	CASSKIRGGNEQFF
TRBV27	NA	NA	TRBJ1-6	14	TGTGCCAGCAGTCCCGGGGTGGGGTTTTCACCCCTCCACTTT	CASSPGVGFSPLHF